Reported below is one T cell receptor (beta chain). These data belong to a study of radiotherapy plus CTLA-4 blockade in lung cancer. Study-level information: Objective responses arose in roughly 20% of patients, and 25% to 35% experienced disease control.

Profiled with immunoSEQ multiplex PCR; TCRdb holds only in-frame clones, not every one. The table includes 20,000 to 30,000 clones, roughly 71% detected once. Germline-derived CDR1 and CDR2 are MDHEN and SYDVKM. V gave up 6 bases and J gave up 5 bases, with 14 bases separating them. The CDR3 has 14 residues. The specimen comprised peripheral blood, sampled from a patient treated with radiotherapy plus ipilimumab. The chain links TRBV28 to TRBJ2-1, with D possibly being TRBD2 (5 bases). The sequence came from a human donor with non-small cell lung cancer that progressed on radiotherapy plus ipilimumab. The CDR3: CASSRAAGNNEQFF. CDR3 nucleotides: TGTGCCAGCAGCCGTGCCGCGGGTAACAATGAGCAGTTCTTC. The whole variable domain, filled in from reference TRBV28 and TRBJ2-1, reads DVKVTQSSRYLVKRTGEKVFLECVQDMDHENMFWYRQDPGLGLRLIYFSYDVKMKEKGDIPEGYSVSREKKERFSLILESASTNQTSMYLCASSRAAGNNEQFFGPGTRLTVL.